This entry lists 23 T cell receptor beta chains sequenced from one sample in a study of Ad26.COV2.S vaccination and SARS-CoV-2 variants. Stated treatment: about 20 received Ad26.COV2.S at low or high dose, single or two shots; several received placebo; per-sample allocation not given. Each sample was drawn 63 days after the first injection (of vaccine or placebo). Generated by immunoSEQ multiplex PCR, the TCRdb table keeps only in-frame clones and is missing some. The table has roughly 320,000 clones, around 83% seen once. The sample in question was peripheral blood, obtained in a trial of Ad26.COV2.S vaccine versus placebo. The source of these receptors is a person between 18 and 65 years old who received the Ad26.COV2.S COVID-19 vaccine or a placebo.

The V gene is TRBV6-2 or TRBV6-3, the J gene TRBJ2-1; D perhaps matches TRBD2 (6 bases). This CDR3 spans 19 amino acids. The ends were cut back, 2 bases at V and 4 bases at J, with 24 bases in the middle. Germline CDR1 is MNHEY and CDR2 is SVGEGT. This CDR3 reads CASSYGNFDRTTDYNEQFF. CDR3 nucleotide sequence: TGTGCCAGCAGTTACGGCAATTTTGATCGGACTACCGATTACAATGAGCAGTTCTTC.

The chain employs TRBV4-1 and TRBJ2-3; D is undetermined. Germline values: CDR1 MGHRA, CDR2 YSYEKL. The CDR3 is 14 amino acids. V lost 0 bases, J lost 3 bases, and 7 bases lay in between. The CDR3 spells CASSQEAQTDTQYF. The CDR3 nucleotides read TGCGCCAGCAGCCAAGAAGCACAAACAGATACGCAGTATTTT.

The chain combines TRBV14 with TRBJ1-1; 7 bases fit TRBD1. The CDR3 loop spans 15 amino acids. V shed 4 bases, J shed 2 bases, and the junction held 7 bases outside the gene matches. Germline CDR1 SGHDN, CDR2 FVKESK. CDR3: CASSLNRGDNTEAFF. CDR3 coding DNA: TGTGCCAGCAGCCTGAACAGGGGCGATAACACTGAAGCTTTCTTT.

This clone was counted between two and nine times. The chain carries TRBV15 and TRBJ1-6, with D perhaps TRBD1 (6 bases). CDR3 size: 15 residues. From germline, CDR1 is LNHNV and CDR2 YYDKDF (reference sequence). Trimming removed 6 bases at V and 7 bases at J, with 16 bases between. In nucleotides, the CDR3 is TGTGCCACCAGAGCGACTAGACAGGAGAATTCACCCCTCCACTTT. Encoded protein: CATRATRQENSPLHF.

CDR3 loop: CAISDPRGAGASYEQYF. Here the CDR3 DNA reads TGTGCCATCAGTGACCCCCGAGGAGCGGGGGCCTCCTACGAGCAGTACTTC. The chain recombines TRBV10-3 with TRBJ2-7; 8 positions match TRBD2. V lost 3 bases, J lost 0 bases, and 10 bases stayed unmatched. Germline V gene lookup returns CDR1 ENHRY and CDR2 SYGVKD. The CDR3 runs to 17 residues.

This clone was observed a handful of times. The chain has TRBV4-2 and TRBJ1-2, with D uncertain. The CDR3 has 13 residues. Germline V gene lookup returns CDR1 LGHNA and CDR2 YNFKEQ. Trimming cost V 4 bases and J 1 base, with 7 bases left between them. The CDR3 loop reads CASSPVGNYGYTF. The DNA for the CDR3 is TGTGCCAGCAGCCCCGTGGGTAACTATGGCTACACCTTC.

The chain joins TRBV2 to TRBJ1-5; D might be TRBD1 (6 bases). This CDR3 has 14 residues. Trimming shortened V by 6 bases and J by 3 bases, and 12 bases separated the two germline ends. Germline loops: CDR1 SNHLY, CDR2 FYNNEI. The CDR3, as DNA: TGTGCCAGCAGCCAGGGGCAGACCAATCAGCCCCAGCATTTT. Translation: CASSQGQTNQPQHF.

In the case of this clone: Different DNA sequences within this sample yield the same CDR3. V is TRBV30 and J is TRBJ1-5; D uncertain. Trimming left V 0 bases short and J 5 bases short, with 8 bases between. Germline V gene sequence: CDR1 GTSNPN, CDR2 SVGIG (reference sequence). The CDR3 has 13 amino acids. In nucleotides, the CDR3 is TGTGCCTGGAGTGTACGATCCGATCAGCCCCAGCATTTT. Amino acid sequence: CAWSVRSDQPQHF.

The gene calls are TRBV10-3 and TRBJ1-3; TRBD1 is a possible D gene (6 bases). Deletions cut 0 bases from V and 4 bases from J, with 13 bases between. This CDR3 region has 16 residues. The V gene's germline CDR1 is ENHRY and CDR2 SYGVKD. This CDR3 reads CAISESSGAGGNTIYF. CDR3 coding DNA: TGTGCCATCAGTGAGTCATCGGGGGCTGGCGGAAACACCATATATTTT.

V is TRBV30 and J is TRBJ1-1, with no clear D. Trimming cost V 1 base and J 4 bases, with 10 bases left between them. Germline CDR1 reads GTSNPN; CDR2 reads SVGIG (reference sequence). CDR3 length equals 13 residues. CDR3 sequence reads: CAWSARESTEAFF. The CDR3 nucleotides read TGTGCCTGGAGTGCGAGGGAGAGCACTGAAGCTTTCTTT.

The chain carries TRBV29-1 and TRBJ1-2, with TRBD1 identical over 9 bases. The CDR3 is 13 residues long. The ends lost 4 bases at V and 8 bases at J; junction bases unmatched: 8. CDR1 and CDR2 (germline): SQVTM, ANQGSEA. CDR3 residues: CSVGGTGPGGYTF. CDR3 in DNA: TGCAGCGTTGGGGGGACAGGGCCTGGCGGCTACACCTTC.

The gene calls are TRBV5-1 and TRBJ2-1, with D perhaps matching TRBD1 (6 bases). Germline V lookup: CDR1 SGHRS, CDR2 YFSETQ. The CDR3 is 13 amino acids. V lost 8 bases and J lost 2, with 11 bases in between. The CDR3 bases are TGCGCCAGTTCCAGGGACACCTACAATGAGCAGTTCTTC. Its translation is CASSRDTYNEQFF.

The CDR3 region is CASSSGQGEAKNIQYF. DNA for the CDR3: TGTGCCAGCAGTTCTGGACAGGGAGAGGCCAAAAACATTCAGTACTTC. The chain employs TRBV6-5 and TRBJ2-4; TRBD1 matches 8 bases. Germline CDR1 reads MNHEY; CDR2 reads SVGAGI. The CDR3 has 16 amino acids. Trimming cost V 4 bases and J 1 base; bases outside gene matches: 6.

V gene TRBV6-6 combines with J gene TRBJ2-7; 11 positions match TRBD2. The V segment lost 6 bases and the J segment 4 bases; nucleotides outside the gene matches: 11. The CDR3 has 16 residues. Germline loops: CDR1 MNHNY, CDR2 SVGAGI (reference sequence). The CDR3 protein is CASSLGASGGFYEQYF. The CDR3 DNA reads TGTGCCAGCAGCCTAGGGGCTAGCGGGGGGTTTTACGAGCAGTACTTC.

J is TRBJ2-1 and V is TRBV5-6, with D perhaps matching TRBD1 or TRBD2 (5 bases each). Trimming took off 1 base at V and 6 bases at J, with 17 bases between the two ends. The germline V gene encodes CDR1 SGHDT and CDR2 YYEEEE. This CDR3 has 16 amino acids. The DNA for the CDR3 is TGTGCCAGCAGCTTGTATGGGGGTTATATATGCAATGAGCAGTTCTTC. As protein: CASSLYGGYICNEQFF.

The rearrangement uses TRBV5-1 and TRBJ2-3; D is undetermined. The CDR3 is 15 amino acids. Germline V lookup: CDR1 SGHRS, CDR2 YFSETQ. Trimming took off 2 bases at V and 5 bases at J, with 15 bases between the two ends. Here the CDR3 DNA reads TGCGCCAGCAGCTTAAGCCAGGTAGAGGTAGATACGCAGTATTTT. Its translation is CASSLSQVEVDTQYF.

The gene calls are TRBV12-3 or TRBV12-4 and TRBJ1-6; D is uncertain. V lost 7 bases to trimming and J lost 9 bases, with 13 bases between them. This CDR3 region has 13 residues. CDR3 region: CASTPEYLSPLHF. The CDR3 coding sequence is TGTGCCAGCACCCCGGAATACCTTTCACCCCTCCACTTT.

The genes are TRBV10-2 and TRBJ2-7; D possibly corresponds to TRBD1 (6 bases). CDR3 length equals 13 residues. Trimming stripped 2 bases from V and 10 bases from J, with 15 bases between. Germline V gives CDR1 WSHSY, CDR2 SAAADI. As DNA, the CDR3 is TGCGCCAGCAGTGAGCCAGCAACGGGGACACAGTACTTC. It translates to CASSEPATGTQYF.

A single count supports this clone. This chain joins TRBV5-1 and TRBJ1-1; D not certain. The germline CDR1 and CDR2 sequences are SGHRS and YFSETQ. Between the trimmed V and J ends, which lost 0 bases and 2 bases, there was a span of 11 bases. This CDR3 spans 15 amino acids. The CDR3 loop is CASSLVSGPNTEAFF. CDR3 in DNA: TGCGCCAGCAGCTTGGTTTCCGGGCCCAACACTGAAGCTTTCTTT.

A few counts support this clone. V usage is TRBV6-4 and J usage is TRBJ1-1; no reliable D call. Between the trimmed V and J ends, which lost 2 bases and 2 bases, there was a span of 6 bases. Per the germline V gene, CDR1 is MRHNA and CDR2 is SNTAGT. This CDR3 is built from 13 residues. This chain's CDR3 is CASSDGENTEAFF. The CDR3 DNA sequence: TGTGCCAGCAGTGACGGCGAAAACACTGAAGCTTTCTTT.

V is TRBV4-1 and J is TRBJ2-5; D gene unclear. This CDR3 is built from 16 residues. CDR1 MGHRA and CDR2 YSYEKL come from the germline V gene. V dropped 0 bases and J dropped 1 base, with 12 bases sitting between them. CDR3 in amino acids: CASSQEGPRAQETQYF. CDR3 DNA: TGCGCCAGCAGCCAAGAAGGGCCTAGAGCCCAAGAGACCCAGTACTTC.

The rearrangement uses TRBV4-3 and TRBJ2-7, with 7 nucleotides matching TRBD2. The CDR3 runs 15 residues. The V segment lost 2 bases and the J segment 2 bases; nucleotides outside the gene matches: 6. Germline loops: CDR1 LGHNA, CDR2 YSLEER. The CDR3 reads CASSQRVGGAYEQYF. CDR3 nucleotides: TGCGCCAGCAGCCAAAGGGTGGGGGGGGCCTACGAGCAGTACTTC.

The rearrangement links TRBV7-6 to TRBJ2-2, with D perhaps matching TRBD2 (6 bases). V shed 5 bases and J shed 5 bases, with 18 bases lying between them. This CDR3 contains 16 residues. Germline V gene data show CDR1 as SGHVS and CDR2 as FNYEAQ. This CDR3 is CASSPGRGAGTGELFF. CDR3 DNA sequence: TGTGCCAGCAGCCCCGGGCGGGGCGCGGGGACCGGGGAGCTGTTTTTT. The full variable domain, in which reference TRBV7-6 and TRBJ2-2 provide the parts outside the CDR3, is GAGVSQSPRYKVTKRGQDVALRCDPISGHVSLYWYRQALGQGPEFLTYFNYEAQQDKSGLPNDRFSAERPEGSISTLTIQRTEQRDSAMYRCASSPGRGAGTGELFFGEGSRLTVL.